The entry below gives a single TCR beta chain sequence along with its context. Its matching antigen is unknown. The V segment lost 8 bases and the J segment 5 bases; nucleotides outside the gene matches: 11. The germline V gene encodes CDR1 WSHSY and CDR2 SAAADI. This CDR3 comprises 15 residues. Each CDR3 protein is one row after TCRdb ran MiXCR on the PCR reads. The sample carries around 480,000 distinct CDR3 sequences, 20% to 25% recorded once. This entry belongs to a study of molecular identifiers for immune sequencing clone quantification. Study background: In replicates, RNA from around 20,000 or 100,000 naive CD8 cells was divided five ways and four parts were sequenced. Study findings and constraints: In CMV-specific effectors, clones above 20 copies held over 99% of molecules; naive, under 1%. The sizes of highly expanded clones could be underestimated when identical TCR molecules share a barcode.

Based on a CD8+CD4-CCR7+CD45RA+ profile, naive CD8 T cells were sorted. The sequence was obtained from a human donor in good health. Some libraries in this study had Jurkat cell RNA spiked in. Sequenced: naive CD8+ T cells from blood, with Jurkat cell RNA spiked in. The subset denotes: FACS-sorted CD8+CD4-CCR7+CD45RA+ naive T cells. The chain combines TRBV10-2 with TRBJ2-7; 11 bases are shared with TRBD2. CDR3 nucleotide sequence: TGCGCCAGCTTGGCTAGCGGGGGGACCCAGAACGAGCAGTACTTC. Protein sequence: CASLASGGTQNEQYF.